This entry is about one T cell receptor beta chain. The antigen remains unidentified. The sample is drawn from a study of long-term antiretroviral therapy in people with HIV. A v3.0 immunoSEQ assay was performed at survey level. Method: immunoSEQ multiplex PCR; TCRdb's copy keeps in-frame clones and lacks some. This table has under 50,000 clones, approximately 89% appearing once. General study findings and limits: Diversity remained lower than transplant donor controls, even though it increased after ART. All time points showed a repertoire dominated by clones expanded before ART.

Trimming removed 5 bases from V and 4 bases from J, with 13 bases in between. Germline V gene lookup returns CDR1 SGHNT and CDR2 YYREEE (reference sequence). This CDR3 region has 14 residues. This receptor was identified in a woman between 45 and 60 years old with HIV. V is TRBV5-4 and J is TRBJ1-5; TRBD1 might be the D (5 bases). The specimen was unsorted PBMCs, collected 0.1 years before starting antiretroviral therapy. This CDR3 reads CASSPGTENQPQHF. Written as DNA, the CDR3 is TGTGCCAGCAGTCCAGGGACGGAGAATCAGCCCCAGCATTTT.